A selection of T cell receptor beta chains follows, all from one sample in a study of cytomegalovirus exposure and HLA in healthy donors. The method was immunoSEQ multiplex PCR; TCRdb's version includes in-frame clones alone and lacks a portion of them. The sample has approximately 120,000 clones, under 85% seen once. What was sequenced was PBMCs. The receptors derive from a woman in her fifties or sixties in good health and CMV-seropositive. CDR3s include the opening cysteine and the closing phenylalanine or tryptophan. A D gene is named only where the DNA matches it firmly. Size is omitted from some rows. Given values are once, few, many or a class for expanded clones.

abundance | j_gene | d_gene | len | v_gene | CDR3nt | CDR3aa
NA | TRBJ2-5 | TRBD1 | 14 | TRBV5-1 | TGCGCCAGCAGCTCCGGGACAGTCCAAGAGACCCAGTACTTC | CASSSGTVQETQYF
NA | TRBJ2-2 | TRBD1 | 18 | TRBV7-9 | TGTGCCAGCAGCCTCATCTCAGGACAGGGGGCAAACACCGGGGAGCTGTTTTTT | CASSLISGQGANTGELFF
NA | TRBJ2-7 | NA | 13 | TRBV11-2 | TGTGCCAGCAGCTTCGACAGATGGTACGAGCAGTACTTC | CASSFDRWYEQYF
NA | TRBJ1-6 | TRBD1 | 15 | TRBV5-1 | TGCGCCAGCAGCTCCCCCGGGACAGGCGAGTCACCCCTCCACTTT | CASSSPGTGESPLHF
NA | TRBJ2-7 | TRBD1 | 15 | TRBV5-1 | TGCGCCAGCAGCTCCGGGGGACAGGGGGCGGGTGAGCAGTACTTC | CASSSGGQGAGEQYF
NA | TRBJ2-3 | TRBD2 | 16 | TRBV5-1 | TGCGCCAGCAGCCCCCCACTAGCGTCTAGCACAGATACGCAGTATTTT | CASSPPLASSTDTQYF
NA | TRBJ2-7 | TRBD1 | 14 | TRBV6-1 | TGTGCCAGCAGCGAAACAGGGGCAACCTACGAGCAGTACTTC | CASSETGATYEQYF
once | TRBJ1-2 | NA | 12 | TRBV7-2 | TGTGCCAGCAGCTTGGGGACTTATGGCTACACCTTC | CASSLGTYGYTF
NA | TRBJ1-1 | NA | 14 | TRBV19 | TGTGCCAGTAGTACCAGGGGACGGAACACTGAAGCTTTCTTT | CASSTRGRNTEAFF
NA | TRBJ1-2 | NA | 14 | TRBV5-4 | TGTGCCAGCAGCCGGACCGGGGTGGCGGTGGGCTACACCTTC | CASSRTGVAVGYTF
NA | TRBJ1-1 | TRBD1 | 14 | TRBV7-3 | TGTGCCAGCAGCAAGGGGACAGGGGGCACTGAAGCTTTCTTT | CASSKGTGGTEAFF
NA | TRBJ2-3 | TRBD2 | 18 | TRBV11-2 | TGTGCCAGCAGCTTAGATATTAGCGGGGGGGGAAGCACAGATACGCAGTATTTT | CASSLDISGGGSTDTQYF
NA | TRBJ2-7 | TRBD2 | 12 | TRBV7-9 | TGTGCCAGCAGCACCGGGGGGTACGAGCAGTACTTC | CASSTGGYEQYF
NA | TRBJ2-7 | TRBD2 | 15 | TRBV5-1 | TGCGCCAGCAGCTTGGTGGTAGCGGGCTCCTACGAGCAGTACTTC | CASSLVVAGSYEQYF
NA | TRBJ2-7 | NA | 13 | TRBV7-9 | TGTGCCAGCAGCCGGACCCAGGGGTACGAGCAGTACTTC | CASSRTQGYEQYF
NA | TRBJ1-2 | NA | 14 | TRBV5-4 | TGTGCCAGCAGCCTTCAGGGACTTAACTATGGCTACACCTTC | CASSLQGLNYGYTF
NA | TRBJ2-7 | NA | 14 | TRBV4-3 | TGCGCCAGCAGCCCCGCATTACACCTTTACGAGCAGTACTTC | CASSPALHLYEQYF
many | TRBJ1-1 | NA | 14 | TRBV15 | TGTGCCACCAGCAGAACCTGGGAGAACTCCAGGGCTTTCTTT | CATSRTWENSRAFF
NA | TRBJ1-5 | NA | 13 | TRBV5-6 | TGTGCCAGCAGCTTGGCAGGGTATCAGCCCCAGCATTTT | CASSLAGYQPQHF
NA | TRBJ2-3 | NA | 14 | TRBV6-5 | TGTGCCAGCAGAGCCGGTGGAGGGGCCGATACGCAGTATTTT | CASRAGGGADTQYF
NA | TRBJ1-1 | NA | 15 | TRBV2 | TGTGCCAGCAGTGAAGGGATCAGACTGGGCACTGAAGCTTTCTTT | CASSEGIRLGTEAFF
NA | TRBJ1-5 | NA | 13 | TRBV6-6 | TGTGCCAGCAGTTACCGGGGGGGGCGGCCCCAGCATTTT | CASSYRGGRPQHF
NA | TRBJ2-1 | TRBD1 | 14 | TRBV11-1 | TGTGCCAGCAGGGGGGGACAGGTTTTAAGTGAGCAGTTCTTC | CASRGGQVLSEQFF
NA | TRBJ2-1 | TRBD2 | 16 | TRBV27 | TGTGCCAGCAGTCCCGGACTAGCGGGACCCTACAATGAGCAGTTCTTC | CASSPGLAGPYNEQFF
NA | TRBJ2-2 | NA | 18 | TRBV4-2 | TGTGCCAGCAGCCCTCGTTCGGCGGGGGCCGGGAACACCGGGGAGCTGTTTTTT | CASSPRSAGAGNTGELFF
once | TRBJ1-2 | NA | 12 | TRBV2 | TGTGCCAGCATTCTGGACCGCGGGGGCTACACCTTC | CASILDRGGYTF
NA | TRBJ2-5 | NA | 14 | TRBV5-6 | TGTGCCAGCAGCTCCCCCGACGGGGGAGAGACCCAGTACTTC | CASSSPDGGETQYF
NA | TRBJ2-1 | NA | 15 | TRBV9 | TGTGCCAGCAGCGGCACGGGTACGGCCTACAATGAGCAGTTCTTC | CASSGTGTAYNEQFF
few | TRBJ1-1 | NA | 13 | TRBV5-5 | TGTGCCAGCAGCCCAGGTCCGAACACTGAAGCTTTCTTT | CASSPGPNTEAFF
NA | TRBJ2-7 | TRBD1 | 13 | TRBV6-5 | TGTGCCAGCAGTTACCCTGGGACAGCCGAGCAGTACTTC | CASSYPGTAEQYF
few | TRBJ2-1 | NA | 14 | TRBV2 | TGTGCCAGCAGTGCAGCGCGGTCCTACAATGAGCAGTTCTTC | CASSAARSYNEQFF
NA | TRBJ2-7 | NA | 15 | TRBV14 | TGTGCCAGCAGCCAAGATCGGGGAAGAAGCTACGAGCAGTACTTC | CASSQDRGRSYEQYF
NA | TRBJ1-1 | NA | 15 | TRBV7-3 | TGTGCCAGCAGCTTATCTGGATCGGTGGGCTCTGAAGCTTTCTTT | CASSLSGSVGSEAFF
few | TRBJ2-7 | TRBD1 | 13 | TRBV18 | TGTGCCAGCTCACAATTGACAGGGAACGAGCAGTACTTC | CASSQLTGNEQYF
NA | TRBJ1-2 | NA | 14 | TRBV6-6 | TGTGCCAGCAGTACCCTACAGGGCGCGAATGGCTACACCTTC | CASSTLQGANGYTF
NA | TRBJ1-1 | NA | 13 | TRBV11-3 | TGTGCCAGCAGCTCACGGGAGAACACTGAAGCTTTCTTT | CASSSRENTEAFF
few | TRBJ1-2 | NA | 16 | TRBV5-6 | TGTGCCAGCAGCTTGGGCTTCGTACAGGGATTATATGGCTACACCTTC | CASSLGFVQGLYGYTF
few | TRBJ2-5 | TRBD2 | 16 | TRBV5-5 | TGTGCCAGCAGCTTGGAGCTAGCGGGAGGCCGAGAGACCCAGTACTTC | CASSLELAGGRETQYF
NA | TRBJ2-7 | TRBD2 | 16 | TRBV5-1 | TGCGCCAGCAGCTTTGGGACTAGCGGGAGAACCTACGAGCAGTACTTC | CASSFGTSGRTYEQYF
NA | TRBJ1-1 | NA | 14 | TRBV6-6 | TGTGCCAGCAGTAAACCGGGATTGAACACTGAAGCTTTCTTT | CASSKPGLNTEAFF
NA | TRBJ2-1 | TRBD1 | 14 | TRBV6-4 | TGTGCCAGCAGTGAGGGACAGGGGATGAATGAGCAGTTCTTC | CASSEGQGMNEQFF
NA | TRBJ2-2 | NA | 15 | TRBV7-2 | TGTGCCAGCAGCTTAGAGGGAGGGGGTGCCGGGGAGCTGTTTTTT | CASSLEGGGAGELFF
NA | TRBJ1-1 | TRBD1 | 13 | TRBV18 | TGTGCCAGCTCACCAGGGACAGGGGTGGAAGCTTTCTTT | CASSPGTGVEAFF
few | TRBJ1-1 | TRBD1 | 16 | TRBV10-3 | TGTGCCATCACGCCCGGCGCAGGGGGCTTTGGCACTGAAGCTTTCTTT | CAITPGAGGFGTEAFF
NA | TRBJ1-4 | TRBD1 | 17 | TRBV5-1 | TGCGCCAGCAGCTTTCAGGGGGGCCAGGCGTCTAATGAAAAACTGTTTTTT | CASSFQGGQASNEKLFF
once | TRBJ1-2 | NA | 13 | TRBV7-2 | TGTGCCAGCAATCCCGGGGGGGACTATGGCTACACCTTC | CASNPGGDYGYTF